The clone carrying this T cell receptor (beta chain) was counted ten times or more. Its antigen is unknown. This entry comes from a study of neurological immune-mediated disorders. Study-level findings and limits: The study found the most TCR clonal expansion in HTLV-1-associated myelopathy and the least in multiple sclerosis, below healthy controls.

CDR3 length: 15 amino acids. Germline trimming cut 4 bases from V and 6 bases from J; bases unmatched to any gene: 5. CDR1 is SGHRS, CDR2 YFSETQ, per germline. The making of cDNA relied on 5'RACE with 10-nucleotide random UMIs. TCRdb used MiXCR to reprocess the 5' RACE reads, holding one entry per CDR3 protein. The sample carries just over 30,000 distinct CDR3 sequences, approximately 5.2% recorded once. V is TRBV5-1 and J is TRBJ1-5; the match to TRBD1 covers 12 bases. The sample consisted of CD4+ T cells from blood. The receptor was derived from a woman in her 50s in good health. DNA of the CDR3: TGCGCCAGCAGCCCTGGGACAGGGGGCTCTCAGCCCCAGCATTTT. Translating it yields CASSPGTGGSQPQHF.